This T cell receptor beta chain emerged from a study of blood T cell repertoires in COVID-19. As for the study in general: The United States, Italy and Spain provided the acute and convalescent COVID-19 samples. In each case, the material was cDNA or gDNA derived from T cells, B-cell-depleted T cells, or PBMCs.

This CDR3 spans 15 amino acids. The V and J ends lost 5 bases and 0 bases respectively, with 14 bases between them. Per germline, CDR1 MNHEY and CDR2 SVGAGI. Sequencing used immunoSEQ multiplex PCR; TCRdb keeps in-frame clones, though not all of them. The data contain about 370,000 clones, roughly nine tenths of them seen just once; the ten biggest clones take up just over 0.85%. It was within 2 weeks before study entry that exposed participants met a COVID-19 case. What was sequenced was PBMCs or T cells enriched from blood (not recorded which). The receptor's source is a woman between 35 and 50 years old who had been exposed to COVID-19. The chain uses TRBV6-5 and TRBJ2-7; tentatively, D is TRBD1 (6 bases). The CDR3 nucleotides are TGTGCCAGCAGTAAACCGGGACACCTCTCCTACGAGCAGTACTTC. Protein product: CASSKPGHLSYEQYF.